A few counts support the clone carrying this TCR beta chain. These data come from a study of T cell changes during pregnancy in multiple sclerosis. Germline assignment: CDR1 MDHEN and CDR2 SYDVKM. The CDR3 loop spans 12 amino acids. Deletions cut 10 bases from V and 0 bases from J, with 9 bases between. TCRdb keeps only in-frame clones here, not all; method: immunoSEQ multiplex PCR. Altogether approximately 88,000 clones are present, roughly 92% being singletons, with the ten largest covering about 2.7%. This TCR came from a female donor with multiple sclerosis, enrolled in a pregnancy study. Sample: peripheral blood, taken in the first trimester of pregnancy. This chain links TRBV28 with TRBJ2-5, with a tentative D call TRBD2 (5 bases). The CDR3 is CATQEDQETQYF. CDR3 bases: TGTGCCACCCAGGAGGACCAAGAGACCCAGTACTTC.